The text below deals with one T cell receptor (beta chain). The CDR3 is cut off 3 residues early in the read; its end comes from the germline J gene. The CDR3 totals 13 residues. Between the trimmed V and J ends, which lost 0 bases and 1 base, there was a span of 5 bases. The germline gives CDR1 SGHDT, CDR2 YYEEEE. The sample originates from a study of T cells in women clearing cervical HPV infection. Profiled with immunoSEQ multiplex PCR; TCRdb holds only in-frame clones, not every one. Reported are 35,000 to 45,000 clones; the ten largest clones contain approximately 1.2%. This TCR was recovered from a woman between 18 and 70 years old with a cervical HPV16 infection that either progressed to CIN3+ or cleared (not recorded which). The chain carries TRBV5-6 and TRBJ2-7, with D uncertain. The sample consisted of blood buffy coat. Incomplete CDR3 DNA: TGTGCCAGCAGCTTGGTGACTTCCTACGAG. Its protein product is CASSLVTSYE. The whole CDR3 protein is CASSLVTSYEQYF.